Listed below are T cell receptor beta chains from one sample, sequenced in a study of shared clonotypes between healthy human individuals. The assay was immunoSEQ multiplex PCR, and TCRdb's table has in-frame clones only and misses some. The sample holds approximately 2.4 million clones, 95% seen once. Sequencing was carried out using naive CD4+ T cells sorted from blood. These receptor sequences come from a man aged 18 to 29 in good health. The CDR3 runs from the conserved cysteine through the conserved F or W. The D gene is left open where the match is weak. Some rows have no size entry. The others give once, few or many, or a class for an expanded clone.

CDR3aa: CASSAATGYYQPQHF; CDR3nt: TGTGCCAGCAGTGCAGCGACAGGGTACTATCAGCCCCAGCATTTT; v_gene: TRBV2; j_gene: TRBJ1-5; d_gene: TRBD1; abundance: NA
CDR3aa: CASSLVQGMGQPQHF; CDR3nt: TGTGCCAGCAGCCTAGTTCAGGGGATGGGCCAGCCCCAGCATTTT; v_gene: TRBV7-2; j_gene: TRBJ1-5; d_gene: NA; abundance: NA
CDR3aa: CASSRLGQGAGEQYF; CDR3nt: TGTGCCAGCAGCCGCCTGGGACAGGGGGCGGGGGAGCAGTACTTC; v_gene: TRBV6-6; j_gene: TRBJ2-7; d_gene: TRBD1; abundance: NA
CDR3aa: CAWSLAAYEQYF; CDR3nt: TGTGCCTGGAGTTTGGCGGCCTACGAGCAGTACTTC; v_gene: TRBV30; j_gene: TRBJ2-7; d_gene: NA; abundance: once
CDR3aa: CASSLVGISYEQYF; CDR3nt: TGCGCCAGCAGCTTGGTTGGGATCTCCTACGAGCAGTACTTC; v_gene: TRBV5-1; j_gene: TRBJ2-7; d_gene: NA; abundance: NA
CDR3aa: CASSAIPGQGSGANVLTF; CDR3nt: TGTGCCAGCAGTGCAATCCCGGGACAGGGTTCGGGGGCCAACGTCCTGACTTTC; v_gene: TRBV25-1; j_gene: TRBJ2-6; d_gene: TRBD1; abundance: NA
CDR3aa: CASSPPQGTGETQYF; CDR3nt: TGTGCCAGCAGTCCCCCGCAGGGGACCGGAGAGACCCAGTACTTC; v_gene: TRBV28; j_gene: TRBJ2-5; d_gene: NA; abundance: NA
CDR3aa: CSVMRAAGRLYEQYF; CDR3nt: TGCAGCGTGATGAGGGCGGCAGGGAGATTGTACGAGCAGTACTTC; v_gene: TRBV29-1; j_gene: TRBJ2-7; d_gene: NA; abundance: once
CDR3aa: CASSQVEGTGGYEQYF; CDR3nt: TGCGCCAGCAGCCAAGTCGAAGGGACAGGGGGTTACGAGCAGTACTTC; v_gene: TRBV4-1; j_gene: TRBJ2-7; d_gene: TRBD1; abundance: NA
CDR3aa: CASSPVGDEQYF; CDR3nt: TGTGCCAGCAGCCCCGTAGGAGACGAGCAGTACTTC; v_gene: TRBV7-8; j_gene: TRBJ2-7; d_gene: NA; abundance: NA
CDR3aa: CASSLDGPRYNEQFF; CDR3nt: TGTGCCAGCAGCTTAGATGGACCCCGCTACAATGAGCAGTTCTTC; v_gene: TRBV7-2; j_gene: TRBJ2-1; d_gene: NA; abundance: NA
CDR3aa: CATSRDGQGGGYTF; CDR3nt: TGTGCCACCAGCAGAGATGGCCAGGGCGGGGGCTACACCTTC; v_gene: TRBV15; j_gene: TRBJ1-2; d_gene: NA; abundance: NA
CDR3aa: CASSLLAGSYEQYF; CDR3nt: TGTGCCAGCAGTCTACTAGCGGGATCCTACGAGCAGTACTTC; v_gene: TRBV6-6; j_gene: TRBJ2-7; d_gene: TRBD2; abundance: NA
CDR3aa: CAISDLEGRSYNEQFF; CDR3nt: TGTGCCATCAGTGATCTTGAAGGGAGGTCCTACAATGAGCAGTTCTTC; v_gene: TRBV10-3; j_gene: TRBJ2-1; d_gene: NA; abundance: NA
CDR3aa: CASSLDSGTQETQYF; CDR3nt: TGTGCCAGCAGCCTAGATTCCGGAACCCAAGAGACCCAGTACTTC; v_gene: TRBV9; j_gene: TRBJ2-5; d_gene: NA; abundance: NA
CDR3aa: CASSQTTGLAGVNEQFF; CDR3nt: TGTGCCAGCTCACAAACCACCGGACTAGCGGGAGTAAATGAGCAGTTCTTC; v_gene: TRBV18; j_gene: TRBJ2-1; d_gene: TRBD2; abundance: NA
CDR3aa: CASSFWRSAAREYNEQFF; CDR3nt: TGTGCCAGCAGTTTTTGGAGGTCTGCAGCACGGGAGTACAATGAGCAGTTCTTC; v_gene: TRBV27; j_gene: TRBJ2-1; d_gene: NA; abundance: NA
CDR3aa: CAISDRGGETQYF; CDR3nt: TGTGCCATCAGTGACAGGGGAGGAGAGACCCAGTACTTC; v_gene: TRBV10-3; j_gene: TRBJ2-5; d_gene: NA; abundance: NA
CDR3aa: CASSVTGTALEQYF; CDR3nt: TGTGCCAGCAGCGTAACCGGGACCGCGCTCGAGCAGTACTTC; v_gene: TRBV9; j_gene: TRBJ2-7; d_gene: NA; abundance: NA
CDR3aa: CASNQGGQRRETQYF; CDR3nt: TGCGCCAGCAACCAGGGGGGTCAAAGGAGGGAGACCCAGTACTTC; v_gene: TRBV10-2; j_gene: TRBJ2-5; d_gene: NA; abundance: NA
CDR3aa: CASSWGRDRGTEAFF; CDR3nt: TGTGCCAGCAGCTGGGGGCGGGACAGAGGCACTGAAGCTTTCTTT; v_gene: TRBV5-4; j_gene: TRBJ1-1; d_gene: TRBD1; abundance: NA
CDR3aa: CAISGDRSYGYTF; CDR3nt: TGTGCCATCAGTGGTGACAGGTCCTATGGCTACACCTTC; v_gene: TRBV10-3; j_gene: TRBJ1-2; d_gene: NA; abundance: once
CDR3aa: CASRPYTEAFF; CDR3nt: TGTGCCAGCAGGCCCTACACTGAAGCTTTCTTT; v_gene: TRBV6-1; j_gene: TRBJ1-1; d_gene: NA; abundance: NA
CDR3aa: CASTLSPGPNQPQHF; CDR3nt: TGTGCCAGCACGTTATCCCCAGGACCCAATCAGCCCCAGCATTTT; v_gene: TRBV6-1; j_gene: TRBJ1-5; d_gene: NA; abundance: NA
CDR3aa: CATRSGGSNEKLFF; CDR3nt: TGTGCCACCCGATCGGGGGGTAGTAATGAAAAACTGTTTTTT; v_gene: TRBV10-3; j_gene: TRBJ1-4; d_gene: NA; abundance: NA
CDR3aa: CSVEDPVEGRSHGYTF; CDR3nt: TGCAGCGTTGAAGATCCCGTTGAGGGAAGGTCCCATGGCTACACCTTC; v_gene: TRBV29-1; j_gene: TRBJ1-2; d_gene: NA; abundance: NA
CDR3aa: CASSPRDGLNQPQHF; CDR3nt: TGTGCCAGCTCACCACGGGACGGACTAAATCAGCCCCAGCATTTT; v_gene: TRBV18; j_gene: TRBJ1-5; d_gene: NA; abundance: NA
CDR3aa: CASRYFEGQPQETQYF; CDR3nt: TGTGCAAGTCGCTACTTCGAGGGGCAGCCCCAAGAGACCCAGTACTTC; v_gene: TRBV12-2; j_gene: TRBJ2-5; d_gene: NA; abundance: NA
CDR3aa: CASSLAVGAVYNEQFF; CDR3nt: TGTGCCAGCAGCTTGGCGGTGGGAGCAGTCTACAATGAGCAGTTCTTC; v_gene: TRBV5-4; j_gene: TRBJ2-1; d_gene: NA; abundance: NA
CDR3aa: CASSGRGYGYTF; CDR3nt: TGTGCCAGCAGTGGGCGGGGCTATGGCTACACCTTC; v_gene: TRBV28; j_gene: TRBJ1-2; d_gene: NA; abundance: NA
CDR3aa: CAWTYRGEQYF; CDR3nt: TGTGCCTGGACTTACAGGGGCGAGCAGTACTTC; v_gene: TRBV30; j_gene: TRBJ2-7; d_gene: TRBD1; abundance: NA
CDR3aa: CAWRMNTEAFF; CDR3nt: TGTGCCTGGAGGATGAACACTGAAGCTTTCTTT; v_gene: TRBV30; j_gene: TRBJ1-1; d_gene: NA; abundance: NA
CDR3aa: CASQQETQYF; CDR3nt: TGTGCCAGCCAGCAAGAGACCCAGTACTTC; v_gene: TRBV2; j_gene: TRBJ2-5; d_gene: NA; abundance: once
CDR3aa: CASSLDGISPLHF; CDR3nt: TGTGCCAGCAGCTTAGACGGGATTTCACCCCTCCACTTT; v_gene: TRBV11-2; j_gene: TRBJ1-6; d_gene: NA; abundance: NA
CDR3aa: CASSLTGSSIGYTF; CDR3nt: TGTGCCAGCAGCCTAACAGGGAGTAGCATTGGCTACACCTTC; v_gene: TRBV5-6; j_gene: TRBJ1-2; d_gene: NA; abundance: once
CDR3aa: CASSSTGGFGEKLFF; CDR3nt: TGTGCCAGCAGCTCGACAGGGGGATTTGGAGAAAAACTGTTTTTT; v_gene: TRBV7-9; j_gene: TRBJ1-4; d_gene: TRBD1; abundance: NA
CDR3aa: CASSLGTAYEQYF; CDR3nt: TGTGCCAGCAGCTTAGGGACAGCCTACGAGCAGTACTTC; v_gene: TRBV7-9; j_gene: TRBJ2-7; d_gene: NA; abundance: NA
CDR3aa: CASSLDGTYEQYF; CDR3nt: TGTGCCAGCAGCTTAGATGGTACCTACGAGCAGTACTTC; v_gene: TRBV7-9; j_gene: TRBJ2-7; d_gene: NA; abundance: NA
CDR3aa: CASSKPGQGADTQYF; CDR3nt: TGTGCCAGCAGTAAGCCGGGACAGGGAGCAGATACGCAGTATTTT; v_gene: TRBV25-1; j_gene: TRBJ2-3; d_gene: TRBD1; abundance: NA
CDR3aa: CASSLGVGPYSDEQFF; CDR3nt: TGTGCTAGCAGCTTAGGCGTGGGCCCCTATAGCGATGAGCAGTTCTTC; v_gene: TRBV7-7; j_gene: TRBJ2-1; d_gene: NA; abundance: once
CDR3aa: CASRRRDGYTF; CDR3nt: TGCGCCAGCAGACGACGAGATGGCTACACCTTC; v_gene: TRBV10-1; j_gene: TRBJ1-2; d_gene: NA; abundance: NA
CDR3aa: CAWSVAGWYEQYF; CDR3nt: TGTGCCTGGAGTGTGGCGGGGTGGTACGAGCAGTACTTC; v_gene: TRBV30; j_gene: TRBJ2-7; d_gene: NA; abundance: NA
CDR3aa: CASSYPFHVEGQPQHF; CDR3nt: TGTGCCAGCAGTTACCCTTTCCATGTTGAAGGACAGCCCCAGCATTTT; v_gene: TRBV6-6; j_gene: TRBJ1-5; d_gene: NA; abundance: NA
CDR3aa: CASSSGQQETQYF; CDR3nt: TGTGCCAGCAGCTCGGGACAGCAAGAGACCCAGTACTTC; v_gene: TRBV7-2; j_gene: TRBJ2-5; d_gene: TRBD1; abundance: NA
CDR3aa: CASSPIQGAPEAFF; CDR3nt: TGCGCCAGCAGCCCCATCCAGGGTGCCCCTGAAGCTTTCTTT; v_gene: TRBV4-1; j_gene: TRBJ1-1; d_gene: NA; abundance: NA
CDR3aa: CASSGGQGATF; CDR3nt: TGTGCCAGCAGTGGAGGACAGGGAGCGACCTTC; v_gene: TRBV6-1; j_gene: TRBJ1-2; d_gene: TRBD1; abundance: once
CDR3aa: CASSTPGQGSSPLHF; CDR3nt: TGTGCCAGTAGTACACCGGGACAGGGCAGTTCACCCCTCCACTTT; v_gene: TRBV19; j_gene: TRBJ1-6; d_gene: TRBD1; abundance: NA
CDR3aa: CASSPTGGAKNIQYF; CDR3nt: TGTGCCAGCAGTCCGACAGGGGGAGCCAAAAACATTCAGTACTTC; v_gene: TRBV6-5; j_gene: TRBJ2-4; d_gene: TRBD1; abundance: NA
CDR3aa: CASRGQATEKLFF; CDR3nt: TGTGCCAGCAGAGGGCAGGCAACTGAAAAACTGTTTTTT; v_gene: TRBV2; j_gene: TRBJ1-4; d_gene: NA; abundance: NA
CDR3aa: CASSLSGGRGYTF; CDR3nt: TGTGCCAGCAGTTTGTCCGGGGGCCGGGGCTACACCTTC; v_gene: TRBV27; j_gene: TRBJ1-2; d_gene: NA; abundance: NA
CDR3aa: CASSLQDTEAFF; CDR3nt: TGTGCCAGCAGCTTACAGGACACTGAAGCTTTCTTT; v_gene: TRBV5-6; j_gene: TRBJ1-1; d_gene: NA; abundance: NA
CDR3aa: CASSGTSGDADTQYF; CDR3nt: TGTGCCAGCAGTGGGACTAGCGGGGATGCAGATACGCAGTATTTT; v_gene: TRBV6-4; j_gene: TRBJ2-3; d_gene: TRBD2; abundance: NA
CDR3aa: CASSRTITYEQYF; CDR3nt: TGCGCCAGCAGCCGCACGATAACCTACGAGCAGTACTTC; v_gene: TRBV4-1; j_gene: TRBJ2-7; d_gene: NA; abundance: NA
CDR3aa: CASSSGGDRATYGYTF; CDR3nt: TGTGCCAGCTCATCAGGTGGTGACAGGGCCACCTATGGCTACACCTTC; v_gene: TRBV18; j_gene: TRBJ1-2; d_gene: TRBD1; abundance: NA
CDR3aa: CATGEVEGQPQHF; CDR3nt: TGCGCCACGGGGGAGGTGGAGGGTCAGCCCCAGCATTTT; v_gene: TRBV10-2; j_gene: TRBJ1-5; d_gene: NA; abundance: few
CDR3aa: CAISGGLAGVYEQYF; CDR3nt: TGTGCCATCAGTGGGGGTCTAGCGGGAGTCTACGAGCAGTACTTC; v_gene: TRBV10-3; j_gene: TRBJ2-7; d_gene: TRBD2; abundance: once
CDR3aa: CATSRTHDQPQHF; CDR3nt: TGTGCCACCAGCAGAACTCACGATCAGCCCCAGCATTTT; v_gene: TRBV15; j_gene: TRBJ1-5; d_gene: NA; abundance: NA
CDR3aa: CASSPQVLETGELFF; CDR3nt: TGTGCCAGCAGTCCTCAGGTTCTGGAAACCGGGGAGCTGTTTTTT; v_gene: TRBV6-1; j_gene: TRBJ2-2; d_gene: NA; abundance: NA
CDR3aa: CASSLWGSPMNTEAFF; CDR3nt: TGCGCCAGCAGCTTGTGGGGGTCTCCTATGAACACTGAAGCTTTCTTT; v_gene: TRBV5-1; j_gene: TRBJ1-1; d_gene: NA; abundance: NA